These 27 T cell receptor beta chains share one sample of origin, sequenced in a study of T cells in women clearing cervical HPV infection. Sequencing was performed with immunoSEQ multiplex PCR; in TCRdb, only in-frame clones are kept and a portion is missing. This sample's clone table lists roughly 25,000 clones. Specimen: blood buffy coat. The receptors derive from a woman between 18 and 70 years old with a cervical HPV16 infection that either progressed to CIN3+ or cleared (not recorded which).

Of note for this clone: The CDR3 extends 3 residues past the end of the read, so its final part is completed from the germline J gene. The chain recombines TRBV18 with TRBJ2-5; 8 bases fit TRBD2. J was trimmed by 3 bases and V by 4 bases; bases with no gene match: 4. The CDR3 loop spans 14 amino acids. Looked up from germline, CDR1 is KGHSH and CDR2 is LQKENI. The CDR3 protein is CASSRISGEETQYF. Partial CDR3 DNA: TGTGCCAGCTCACGCATTAGCGGGGAAGAGACC.

Turning to this clone: The read halts 3 residues ahead of the CDR3 end, with the missing end drawn from the germline J gene. This chain uses TRBV20-1 with TRBJ2-5; D is perhaps TRBD2 (5 bases). The CDR3 totals 13 residues. Trimming cost V 0 bases and J 2 bases, with 7 bases left between them. From germline, CDR1 is DFQATT and CDR2 SNEGSKA (reference sequence). CDR3 protein: CSARDLAQETQYF. The covered CDR3 bases are TGCAGTGCTAGAGATTTAGCGCAAGAGACC.

A word on this clone: The observed sequence ends 3 residues before the CDR3 terminus, with the missing tail filled in from the germline J gene. V is TRBV2 and J is TRBJ2-2, with a weak D call TRBD2 (6 bases). Trimming removed 3 bases from V and 5 bases from J, with 13 bases in between. The CDR3 contains 15 residues. Germline CDR1 and CDR2: SNHLY and FYNNEI. The CDR3 sequence: CASSDRGFGTGELFF. The covered CDR3 bases are TGTGCCAGCAGTGACCGGGGGTTTGGAACCGGGGAG. Filled out from reference TRBV2 and TRBJ2-2, the complete variable domain reads EPEVTQTPSHQVTQMGQEVILRCVPISNHLYFYWYRQILGQKVEFLVSFYNNEISEKSEIFDDQFSVERPDGSNFTLKIRSTKLEDSAMYFCASSDRGFGTGELFFGEGSRLTVL.

Concerning this clone itself: Coverage ceases 3 residues before the CDR3 finishes, and the germline J gene fills in the end. This chain joins TRBV5-1 and TRBJ2-5; maybe TRBD1 (5 bases). Trimming took 2 bases from V and 1 from J, leaving 9 bases between them. Germline V gives CDR1 SGHRS, CDR2 YFSETQ. This CDR3 spans 14 amino acids. The CDR3 here is CASSFLQVQETQYF. Partial CDR3 DNA: TGCGCCAGCAGCTTTTTACAGGTCCAAGAGACC.

Details on this clone: Read coverage stops 3 residues before the CDR3 terminus; the germline J gene supplies the remainder. The V and J genes are TRBV4-2 and TRBJ2-1; 9 nucleotides match TRBD2. The CDR3 totals 19 residues. The V gene's germline CDR1 is LGHNA and CDR2 YNFKEQ. Unmatched junction bases numbered 13, after V lost 4 bases and J lost 0 bases. The CDR3 DNA, read in part, is TGTGCCAGCAGCCCAAGTTCTTCCCTAGCGGGAAGCTCCTACAATGAG. This gives the protein CASSPSSSLAGSSYNE. The entire CDR3 sequence reads CASSPSSSLAGSSYNEQFF.

Comments on this clone: The read finishes 3 residues shy of the CDR3 end, and the germline J gene is used to complete it. The chain links TRBV19 to TRBJ2-3, with 8 bases aligning to TRBD2. The V gene end was trimmed by 1 base and the J gene end by 0 bases; junction bases not matched to a gene: 15. The CDR3 is 20 residues long. Germline V gene sequence: CDR1 LNHDA, CDR2 SQIVND (reference sequence). The CDR3 region is CASSIALSPSSGSSTDTQYF. Incomplete CDR3 DNA: TGTGCCAGTAGTATAGCCCTCTCCCCATCTAGCGGGTCTAGCACAGATACG.

Notes on this clone: Coverage ceases 3 residues before the CDR3 finishes, and the germline J gene fills in the end. The V gene is TRBV2, the J gene TRBJ1-6; D not certain. The CDR3 consists of 13 residues. V shed 6 bases and J shed 9 bases, with 12 bases lying between them. Germline V lookup: CDR1 SNHLY, CDR2 FYNNEI. The CDR3 sequence is CASRGTDLSPLHF. CDR3 DNA (partial): TGTGCCAGCAGGGGTACAGATCTTTCACCC. Full variable domain (remainder filled in from reference TRBV2 and TRBJ1-6): EPEVTQTPSHQVTQMGQEVILRCVPISNHLYFYWYRQILGQKVEFLVSFYNNEISEKSEIFDDQFSVERPDGSNFTLKIRSTKLEDSAMYFCASRGTDLSPLHFGNGTRLTVT.

With respect to this clone: The CDR3 is cut off 3 residues early in the read; its end comes from the germline J gene. The chain has TRBV18 and TRBJ2-5; 9 bases are shared with TRBD1. This CDR3 spans 14 amino acids. V dropped 8 bases and J dropped 2; count of bases not matched to a gene: 6. The germline V gene encodes CDR1 KGHSH and CDR2 LQKENI. Partial CDR3 DNA: TGTGCCAGCCAGCGGGACAGGGAACAAGAGACC. The encoded protein is CASQRDREQET. The CDR3 reads in full as CASQRDREQETQYF. Based on the CDR3 plus reference TRBV18 and TRBJ2-5, the full variable domain is NAGVMQNPRHLVRRRGQEARLRCSPMKGHSHVYWYRQLPEEGLKFMVYLQKENIIDESGMPKERFSAEFPKEGPSILRIQQVVRGDSAAYFCASQRDREQETQYFGPGTRLLVL.

Note on this clone: From the germline J gene comes the end of the CDR3, since the read stops 3 residues before it. The V call is TRBV5-1, the J call TRBJ2-7; 10 nucleotides match TRBD1. The V gene's germline CDR1 is SGHRS and CDR2 YFSETQ. The trim removed 0 bases at V and 3 bases at J, leaving 0 bases unmatched. The CDR3 consists of 14 residues. CDR3 amino acids: CASSLGTGGYEQYF. The DNA read from the CDR3 is TGCGCCAGCAGCTTGGGGACAGGGGGCTACGAG.

Notes on this clone: The observed sequence ends 3 residues before the CDR3 terminus, with the missing tail filled in from the germline J gene. This rearrangement joins TRBV7-6 to TRBJ1-4, with 7 positions matching TRBD1. The CDR3 length is 14 residues. Per the germline V gene, CDR1 is SGHVS and CDR2 is FNYEAQ. The sequenced CDR3 bases are TGTGCCAGCAGCTCCGAACAGGGGAGGGGGGAA. Protein product: CASSSEQGRGE. The entire CDR3 sequence reads CASSSEQGRGELFF.

Comments on this clone: The read is 3 residues too short to cover the CDR3 end, so that end is filled in from the germline J gene. The V and J genes are TRBV18 and TRBJ1-1, with D possibly matching TRBD1 (6 bases). The ends were cut back, 3 bases at V and 1 base at J, with 9 bases in the middle. CDR1 is KGHSH and CDR2 is LQKENI in the germline V gene. The CDR3 consists of 14 residues. The covered CDR3 bases are TGTGCCAGCTCACCTGGGACACAGAACACTGAA. This translates into CASSPGTQNTE. In full, the CDR3 reads CASSPGTQNTEAFF.

To note about this clone: The read terminates 3 residues before the CDR3 end, so the remaining end is supplied by the germline J gene. The chain couples TRBV5-1 to TRBJ1-2; D remains unclear. Germline CDR1 and CDR2: SGHRS and YFSETQ. The CDR3 length is 17 residues. The covered CDR3 bases are TGCGCCAGCAGCAAACGGACTAGCGGGAGCGCATCGGAAGAC. Translation gives CASSKRTSGSASED. The full CDR3 protein is CASSKRTSGSASEDYTF.

CDR3 DNA (partial): TGTGCCAGCAGTTCGGGGGTTACAGATACG. Translation: CASSSGVTDT. The whole CDR3 is CASSSGVTDTQYF. This rearrangement joins TRBV12-3 or TRBV12-4 to TRBJ2-3; tentatively, D is TRBD2 (6 bases). The read gets to within 3 residues of the CDR3 end, and the germline J gene fills in the rest. With 4 bases removed from V and 3 bases from J, the gap between germline ends came to 8 bases. The CDR3 consists of 13 residues.

For this clone: The CDR3 goes on 3 residues after the read ends, and that part is filled in from the germline J gene. Other DNA sequences in the same sample also yield this CDR3. The chain employs TRBV18 and TRBJ1-4; the D is unclear. The CDR3 extends over 14 amino acids. Germline V gene data show CDR1 as KGHSH and CDR2 as LQKENI. The V end was cut by 3 bases, the J end by 10 bases, with 15 bases between. The sequenced part of the CDR3 DNA is TGTGCCAGCTCACCTTACGAGCAGGAGGCAAAA. It yields the protein CASSPYEQEAK. The whole CDR3 sequence reads CASSPYEQEAKLFF.

Details on this clone: Read sequence stops 3 residues before the CDR3 end, and the germline J gene provides the missing end. The chain is built from TRBV20-1 and TRBJ2-1; D is possibly TRBD2 (5 bases). The V gene lost 3 bases and the J gene lost 4 bases, with 10 bases spanning the gap. This CDR3 is built from 13 residues. In germline, CDR1 is DFQATT, CDR2 SNEGSKA (reference sequence). The CDR3 protein is CSASEGLYNEQFF. The sequenced CDR3 bases are TGCAGTGCTAGTGAGGGCCTTTACAATGAG.

In regard to this clone: The read gets to within 3 residues of the CDR3 end, and the germline J gene fills in the rest. The V and J genes are TRBV5-1 and TRBJ2-4; possibly TRBD1 for D (6 bases). The ends were cut back, 4 bases at V and 0 bases at J, with 17 bases in the middle. The CDR3 consists of 17 residues. The germline V gene encodes CDR1 SGHRS and CDR2 YFSETQ. CDR3 DNA, as far as it was read: TGCGCCAGCAGCAACGGACAGACTGGGCTAGCCAAAAACATT. This encodes CASSNGQTGLAKNI. The entire CDR3 reads CASSNGQTGLAKNIQYF.

Worth noting for this clone: The junction departs from the called germline gene at one end, perhaps through a read error. This sample includes further DNA sequences coding for the same CDR3. The CDR3: CASSPQGGNTIYF. The CDR3 bases that were read are TGTGCCAGCTCACCACAGGGTGGAAACACT. The chain carries TRBV18 and TRBJ1-3, with no clear D. The read stops 3 residues short of the end of the CDR3; the missing end is completed from the germline J gene. Germline values: CDR1 KGHSH, CDR2 LQKENI. This CDR3 comprises 13 residues.

About this clone itself: The read finishes 3 residues shy of the CDR3 end, and the germline J gene is used to complete it. The chain links TRBV19 to TRBJ2-2; 7 bases map to TRBD1. The CDR3 is made up of 14 amino acids. Germline loops: CDR1 LNHDA, CDR2 SQIVND (reference sequence). Here the CDR3 reads CASSKRGPNEKLFF. The sequenced CDR3 bases are TGTGCCAGTAGTAAAAGGGGGCCTAATGAAAAG.

CDR3 region: CASSPYQGTSYEQYF. The sequenced part of the CDR3 DNA is TGTGCCAGCAGCCCGTATCAGGGGACCTCCTACGAG. V is TRBV11-3 and J is TRBJ2-7, with D possibly TRBD1 on 6 matching bases. With the read ending 3 residues before the CDR3 end, the germline J gene is used to fill in that end. V was clipped by 5 bases and J by 0 bases, with 14 bases between them. Germline values: CDR1 SGHNT, CDR2 YENEEA. CDR3 length: 15 amino acids.

With regard to this clone: The sequenced fragment ends 3 residues before the CDR3 boundary, so the rest is inferred from the germline J gene. The chain is built from TRBV6-2 or TRBV6-3 and TRBJ2-5; possible D gene TRBD1, 6 bases. Germline V gene sequence: CDR1 MNHEY, CDR2 SVGEGT. This CDR3 comprises 14 residues. Between the trimmed V and J ends, which lost 6 bases and 6 bases, there was a span of 17 bases. The CDR3 DNA, read in part, is TGTGCCAGCAGCCAGCTGCAGGGGTTGAAGACC. Its translation is CASSQLQGLKT. The full-length CDR3 reads as CASSQLQGLKTQYF.

Comments on this clone: The read ends 3 residues early relative to the CDR3; the germline J gene fills the gap. The rearrangement joins TRBV6-4 to TRBJ2-2; TRBD2 aligns across 10 bases. Germline-derived CDR1 and CDR2 are MRHNA and SNTAGT. Unmatched junction bases numbered 4, after V lost 3 bases and J lost 6 bases. This CDR3 has 15 amino acids. The sequenced part of the CDR3 DNA is TGTGCCAGCAGTGAGACTAGCGGGCGCGCCGGGGAG. It codes for CASSETSGRAGE. The entire CDR3 protein is CASSETSGRAGELFF.

A remark on this clone: The read finishes 3 residues shy of the CDR3 end, and the germline J gene is used to complete it. This chain links TRBV11-2 with TRBJ2-5, with D uncertain. CDR3 length: 15 amino acids. V was clipped by 5 bases and J by 7 bases, with 20 bases between them. Looked up from germline, CDR1 is SGHAT and CDR2 is FQNNGV. CDR3 amino acids: CASSPLRVSARTQYF. The DNA read from the CDR3 is TGTGCCAGCAGCCCCCTTCGGGTCAGCGCAAGGACC.

Concerning this clone itself: The read terminates 3 residues ahead of where the CDR3 ends, so the germline J gene completes it. The chain recombines TRBV11-3 with TRBJ2-1; TRBD2 is a possible D gene (6 bases). V was trimmed by 3 bases and J by 8 bases, leaving 14 bases between them. From germline, CDR1 is SGHNT and CDR2 YENEEA. The CDR3 contains 14 residues. The covered CDR3 bases are TGTGCCAGCAGCTTCGGGGGAGTTGTCGATGAG. Translation gives CASSFGGVVDE. The CDR3, in full, reads CASSFGGVVDEQFF.

Concerning this clone itself: The read halts 3 residues ahead of the CDR3 end, with the missing end drawn from the germline J gene. The chain uses TRBV20-1 and TRBJ2-2; 8 bases align to TRBD1. Germline loops: CDR1 DFQATT, CDR2 SNEGSKA (reference sequence). The V gene end was trimmed by 6 bases and the J gene end by 1 base; junction bases not matched to a gene: 7. The CDR3 totals 15 residues. Incomplete CDR3 DNA: TGCAGTGCCCCGGCCGGGACAGGGAACACCGGGGAG. As protein: CSAPAGTGNTGE. The full CDR3 is CSAPAGTGNTGELFF.

CDR3 DNA, as far as it was read: TGCAGCGTTGAAGACCCCCTGGGTCAGGGAGGCTATGGC. This encodes CSVEDPLGQGGYG. The whole CDR3 sequence is CSVEDPLGQGGYGYTF. The chain links TRBV29-1 to TRBJ1-2; perhaps TRBD1 as D (5 bases). Read data end 3 residues before the CDR3 end; the end is taken from the germline J gene. The CDR3 is 16 amino acids. With 0 bases removed from V and 4 bases from J, the gap between germline ends came to 18 bases. Germline CDR1 is SQVTM and CDR2 is ANQGSEA.

As regards this clone: The sequenced fragment ends 3 residues before the CDR3 boundary, so the rest is inferred from the germline J gene. The chain carries TRBV30 and TRBJ1-2; TRBD1 aligns across 10 bases. Germline V CDR1 and CDR2: GTSNPN, SVGIG (reference sequence). The CDR3 contains 13 residues. CDR3 DNA, as far as it was read: TGTGCCTGGACGACAGGGGGCTTCTACGAC. This sequence encodes CAWTTGGFYD. The full CDR3 sequence reads CAWTTGGFYDYTF. Complete variable domain (other parts from reference TRBV30 and TRBJ1-2): SQTIHQWPATLVQPVGSPLSLECTVEGTSNPNLYWYRQAAGRGLQLLFYSVGIGQISSEVPQNLSASRPQDRQFILSSKKLLLSDSGFYLCAWTTGGFYDYTFGSGTRLTVV.

In the case of this clone: The read terminates 3 residues before the CDR3 end, so the remaining end is supplied by the germline J gene. J is TRBJ2-2 and V is TRBV29-1, with unresolved D. The germline gives CDR1 SQVTM, CDR2 ANQGSEA. The CDR3 covers 12 residues. V was cut by 7 bases and J by 5 bases, with 11 bases left in between. The CDR3 is CSAYTGTGELFF. The CDR3 bases that were read are TGCAGCGCCTACACCGGGACCGGGGAG.